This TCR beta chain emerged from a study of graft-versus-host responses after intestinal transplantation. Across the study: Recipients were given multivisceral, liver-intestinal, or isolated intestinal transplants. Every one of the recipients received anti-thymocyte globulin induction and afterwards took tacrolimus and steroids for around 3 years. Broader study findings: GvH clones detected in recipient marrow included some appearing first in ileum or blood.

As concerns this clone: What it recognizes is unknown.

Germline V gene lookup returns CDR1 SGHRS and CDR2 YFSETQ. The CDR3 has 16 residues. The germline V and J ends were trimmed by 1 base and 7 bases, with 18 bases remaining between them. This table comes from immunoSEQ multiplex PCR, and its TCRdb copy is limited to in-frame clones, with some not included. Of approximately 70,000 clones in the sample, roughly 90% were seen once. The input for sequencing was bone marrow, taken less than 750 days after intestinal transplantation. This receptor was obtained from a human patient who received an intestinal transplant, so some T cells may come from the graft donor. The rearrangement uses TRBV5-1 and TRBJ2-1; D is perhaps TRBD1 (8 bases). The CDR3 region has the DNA TGCGCCAGCAGCTTGTGGGGAGGGGACAGGTTGAATGAGCAGTTCTTC. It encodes CASSLWGGDRLNEQFF. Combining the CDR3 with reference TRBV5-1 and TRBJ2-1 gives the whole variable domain KAGVTQTPRYLIKTRGQQVTLSCSPISGHRSVSWYQQTPGQGLQFLFEYFSETQRNKGNFPGRFSGRQFSNSRSEMNVSTLELGDSALYLCASSLWGGDRLNEQFFGPGTRLTVL.